This T cell receptor (beta chain) was captured by sequencing in a study of identical twins. This clonotype occurred many times. Antigen unknown. The CDR3 contains 11 residues. CDR1 and CDR2 (germline): DFQATT, SNEGSKA (reference sequence). Study-level points and caveats: Models underpredicted monozygotic twin sharing of out-of-frame TCR alpha. Twin pairs' shared out-of-frame alpha sequences were enriched in low generation probability. Beta out-of-frame twin sharing showed a weaker excess.

One entry per CDR3 protein results from TCRdb running MiXCR on the 5' RACE reads. The profile covers about 530,000 distinct CDR3 sequences, with approximately 20% appearing a single time and approximately 0.49% taken by the ten largest. The same sample was also used in a study of yellow fever vaccine responses in identical twins. That work states: Twins reportedly mounted vaccine T cell responses that seemed partly convergent, partly personalized.

J is TRBJ2-3 and V is TRBV20-1; D is uncertain. The sample consisted of CD4+ T cells sorted from blood. The origin of this receptor is a woman aged 18-30 years in good health. As DNA, the CDR3 is TGCAGCCCCCTCTTTCCAGATACGCAGTATTTT. This encodes CSPLFPDTQYF.